A selection of T cell receptor beta chains follows, all from one sample in a study of regulatory T cells in long-lasting Graves disease. TCRdb recomputed calls from the multiplex PCR reads with MiXCR, one row per CDR3 protein. The sample lists approximately 350,000 distinct CDR3 sequences, around 15% occurring once. The same data also went into a second study, on T cells in Graves' hyperthyroidism and ophthalmopathy.

The specimen was peripheral blood mononuclear cells (PBMCs), collected at new diagnosis, from a patient treated with antithyroid drugs. The receptors originated from a woman younger than 30 with Graves disease. Each CDR3 is given with its conserved first and last residue. The order of the fields is clone size, D gene, V gene, CDR3 length, J gene, CDR3 protein, CDR3 DNA. The D gene is left open where the match is weak. Rows may omit the clone size; those that give it use once, few, many or a size class.

abundance: .
d_gene: TRBD1
v_gene: TRBV19
len: 16
j_gene: TRBJ1-5
CDR3aa: CASRTHRGSSNQPQHF
CDR3nt: TGTGCCAGTAGGACCCACAGGGGAAGTAGCAATCAGCCCCAGCATTTT

abundance: many
d_gene: .
v_gene: TRBV24-1
len: 13
j_gene: TRBJ2-5
CDR3aa: CATSDLLQETQYF
CDR3nt: TGTGCCACCAGTGATTTGCTCCAAGAGACCCAGTACTTC

abundance: .
d_gene: .
v_gene: TRBV19
len: 14
j_gene: TRBJ1-5
CDR3aa: CASSSGAYNQPQHF
CDR3nt: TGTGCCAGTAGTTCTGGGGCGTACAATCAGCCCCAGCATTTT

abundance: many
d_gene: TRBD2
v_gene: TRBV7-3
len: 17
j_gene: TRBJ2-3
CDR3aa: CASSLSLAGTSTDTQYF
CDR3nt: TGTGCCAGCAGCTTAAGTCTAGCGGGGACTAGCACAGATACGCAGTATTTT

abundance: .
d_gene: .
v_gene: TRBV29-1
len: 13
j_gene: TRBJ2-7
CDR3aa: CSVRGTSSYEQYF
CDR3nt: TGCAGCGTTCGAGGGACGTCCTCCTACGAGCAGTACTTC

abundance: .
d_gene: TRBD1
v_gene: TRBV29-1
len: 9
j_gene: TRBJ1-1
CDR3aa: CSGDREAFF
CDR3nt: TGCAGCGGGGACAGGGAAGCTTTCTTT

abundance: few
d_gene: TRBD2
v_gene: TRBV28
len: 15
j_gene: TRBJ2-2
CDR3aa: CASTNSGAPTGELFF
CDR3nt: TGTGCCAGCACCAATAGCGGGGCCCCCACCGGGGAGCTGTTTTTT

abundance: many
d_gene: TRBD1
v_gene: TRBV18
len: 15
j_gene: TRBJ1-1
CDR3aa: CASSPPGQGPLGAFF
CDR3nt: TGTGCCAGCTCACCTCCGGGACAGGGCCCTTTGGGAGCTTTCTTT

abundance: many
d_gene: TRBD2
v_gene: TRBV15
len: 15
j_gene: TRBJ2-7
CDR3aa: CATSSLAGASYEQYF
CDR3nt: TGTGCCACCAGCTCGCTAGCGGGGGCATCCTACGAGCAGTACTTC

abundance: .
d_gene: .
v_gene: TRBV3-1
len: 16
j_gene: TRBJ1-2
CDR3aa: CASRQGRYGANYGCTF
CDR3nt: TGTGCCAGCAGGCAGGGTAGATACGGGGCTAACTATGGCTGCACCTTC

abundance: many
d_gene: .
v_gene: TRBV9
len: 14
j_gene: TRBJ1-1
CDR3aa: CASSPTAGYTEAFF
CDR3nt: TGTGCCAGCAGCCCCACAGCGGGGTACACTGAAGCTTTCTTT

abundance: many
d_gene: .
v_gene: TRBV6-1
len: 14
j_gene: TRBJ1-5
CDR3aa: CASSLTGPNQPQHF
CDR3nt: TGTGCCAGCAGTCTTACGGGACCCAATCAGCCCCAGCATTTT

abundance: .
d_gene: .
v_gene: TRBV6-1
len: 15
j_gene: TRBJ2-1
CDR3aa: CASRAVAGYYNEQFF
CDR3nt: TGTGCCAGCAGAGCTGTGGCGGGGTACTACAATGAGCAGTTCTTC

abundance: many
d_gene: TRBD1
v_gene: TRBV29-1
len: 14
j_gene: TRBJ1-5
CDR3aa: CSVRQGNSNQPQHF
CDR3nt: TGCAGCGTCCGACAGGGAAATAGCAATCAGCCCCAGCATTTT

abundance: many
d_gene: TRBD1
v_gene: TRBV6-1
len: 14
j_gene: TRBJ1-1
CDR3aa: CASGPDRVSTEAFF
CDR3nt: TGTGCCAGCGGTCCGGACAGGGTTTCCACTGAAGCTTTCTTT

abundance: many
d_gene: TRBD2
v_gene: TRBV30
len: 15
j_gene: TRBJ2-5
CDR3aa: CAWGYRGAGGKTQYF
CDR3nt: TGTGCCTGGGGCTACCGTGGAGCGGGGGGAAAGACCCAGTACTTC